The source of this T cell receptor (beta chain) is a study of T-cell memory formation after mild COVID-19. Each CDR3 protein is one row after TCRdb ran MiXCR on the 5' RACE reads. The sample carries roughly 130,000 distinct CDR3 sequences, about a sixth recorded once. The CDR3 has 14 amino acids. Germline values: CDR1 SGHRS, CDR2 YFSETQ. Trimming removed 2 bases from V and 4 bases from J; junction bases left unmatched: 4. This clonotype occurred a few times. What it binds is unknown. Study-level points and caveats: Clones that got smaller from day 15 to 85 had even CD4/CD8, while clones growing later tipped toward CD4+. The main location of contracting CD4+ clones was CM and EM, and that of contracting CD8+ clones was EMRA.

Input material: PBMCs or a T cell subset sorted from them (not recorded which). The chain combines TRBV5-1 with TRBJ2-3; 7 bases are a match to TRBD2. The origin of this receptor is an adult woman who had mild COVID-19 (a few samples of this study predate the infection). Cell type and time point are not known. CDR3 sequence: CASSFSGSPDTQYF. The DNA of the CDR3 is TGCGCCAGCAGCTTTAGCGGGTCTCCAGATACGCAGTATTTT.